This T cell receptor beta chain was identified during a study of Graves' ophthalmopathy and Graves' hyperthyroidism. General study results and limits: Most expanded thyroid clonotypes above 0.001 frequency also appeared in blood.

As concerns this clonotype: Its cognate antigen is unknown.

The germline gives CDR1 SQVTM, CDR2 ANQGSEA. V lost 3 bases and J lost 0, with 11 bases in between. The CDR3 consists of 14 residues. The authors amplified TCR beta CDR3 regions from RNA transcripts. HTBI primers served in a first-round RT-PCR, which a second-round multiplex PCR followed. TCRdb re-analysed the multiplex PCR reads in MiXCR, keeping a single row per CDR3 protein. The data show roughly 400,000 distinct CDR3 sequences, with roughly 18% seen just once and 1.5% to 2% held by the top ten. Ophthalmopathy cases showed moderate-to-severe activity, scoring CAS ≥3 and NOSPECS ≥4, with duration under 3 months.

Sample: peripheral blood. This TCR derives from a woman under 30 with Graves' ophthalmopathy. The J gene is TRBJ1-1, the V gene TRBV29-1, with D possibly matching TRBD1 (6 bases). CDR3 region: CSVDGGALNTEAFF. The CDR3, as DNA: TGCAGCGTTGACGGGGGGGCACTGAACACTGAAGCTTTCTTT.